What follows are 9 T cell receptor beta chains derived from one specimen sequenced in a study of T cell repertoires in cytomegalovirus infection. TCRdb re-analysed the reads in MiXCR, keeping a single row per CDR3 protein. The table includes about 500,000 distinct CDR3 sequences, 33% detected once. Which antigens these TCRs recognize remains unknown. The specimen comprised cultured PBMCs, sampled from culture after CMV antigen stimulation. Receptors originate from a human donor in good health (CMV status not recorded). Some clones in this sample may be carry-over from other donors' samples.

In its sample, this clonotype was seen a few times. The genes are TRBV28 and TRBJ1-1; 9 nucleotides agree with TRBD1. Germline assignment: CDR1 MDHEN and CDR2 SYDVKM. The CDR3 is 16 residues long. V lost 3 bases to trimming and J lost 6 bases; unmatched junction nucleotides: 11. CDR3 residues: CASSFFRLTGGSEAFF. CDR3 DNA: TGTGCCAGCAGTTTCTTTAGGTTGACAGGGGGGTCTGAAGCTTTCTTT.

The chain is built from TRBV20-1 and TRBJ1-2; D might be TRBD1 (5 bases). V lost 2 bases and J 8 bases, leaving 18 bases between the germline ends. The CDR3 has 14 residues. In germline, CDR1 is DFQATT, CDR2 SNEGSKA (reference sequence). The CDR3, as DNA: TGCAGTGCTAGAAGACGCGGGGGACCCCCCGGCTACACCTTC. Amino acid sequence: CSARRRGGPPGYTF.

This clonotype has at least ten counts. The gene calls are TRBV7-8 and TRBJ1-2, with a tentative D call TRBD1 (5 bases). Trimming left V 5 bases short and J 4 bases short, with 20 bases between. The V gene's germline CDR1 is SGHVS and CDR2 FQNEAQ. The CDR3 contains 16 residues. The CDR3 DNA is TGTGCCAGCAGCGCCAGAATGACCCTTGGGGGCTATGGCTACACCTTC. This gives the protein CASSARMTLGGYGYTF.

The rearrangement joins TRBV7-2 to TRBJ2-1, with 7 bases identical to TRBD2. Losses at the gene ends were 4 bases for V and 9 bases for J; bases not matched to a gene: 15. The CDR3 is 16 amino acids. From germline, CDR1 is SGHTA and CDR2 FQGNSA. The CDR3 reads CASSSQLGLGIAEQFF. In nucleotides, the CDR3 is TGTGCCAGCAGCTCTCAACTAGGACTAGGGATAGCTGAGCAGTTCTTC.

This chain links TRBV28 with TRBJ2-2; D gene ambiguous. The CDR3 has 16 residues. In germline, CDR1 is MDHEN, CDR2 SYDVKM. Trimming took off 5 bases at V and 1 base at J, with 14 bases between the two ends. CDR3 protein: CASSNPLLGNTGELFF. In nucleotides, the CDR3 is TGTGCCAGCAGTAACCCCCTCCTAGGGAACACCGGGGAGCTGTTTTTT. Complete variable domain (other parts from reference TRBV28 and TRBJ2-2): DVKVTQSSRYLVKRTGEKVFLECVQDMDHENMFWYRQDPGLGLRLIYFSYDVKMKEKGDIPEGYSVSREKKERFSLILESASTNQTSMYLCASSNPLLGNTGELFFGEGSRLTVL.

As concerns this clonotype: At one end, the junction sequence differs from germline, possibly due to a read error. The chain recombines TRBV10-3 with TRBJ2-5; D is unresolved. Per the germline V gene, CDR1 is ENHRY and CDR2 is SYGVKD. This CDR3 has 11 residues. DNA for the CDR3: TGTACCATCAGTGCAAAAGAGACCCAGTACTTC. This gives the protein CTISAKETQYF.

This clonotype was counted between two and nine times. This sequence joins TRBV10-3 and TRBJ1-3; the D gene is possibly TRBD1 (6 bases). The germline gives CDR1 ENHRY, CDR2 SYGVKD. V lost 5 bases and J 2 bases, leaving 25 bases between the germline ends. This CDR3 contains 19 residues. CDR3 loop: CAISPRGQFSAGAGNTIYF. The CDR3 DNA follows: TGTGCCATCAGTCCCCGTGGACAGTTTTCCGCGGGGGCTGGAAACACCATATATTTT.

This clonotype has just a few counts. This chain links TRBV28 with TRBJ1-1, with TRBD1 matching 7 bases. CDR3 length: 14 residues. The V gene's germline CDR1 is MDHEN and CDR2 SYDVKM. J was trimmed by 5 bases and V by 3 bases; bases with no gene match: 6. The CDR3 spells CASSFEGARTEAFF. CDR3 DNA: TGTGCCAGCAGTTTCGAGGGGGCTCGGACTGAAGCTTTCTTT.

The chain links TRBV6-1 to TRBJ2-7; D might be TRBD2 (6 bases). The germline CDR1 and CDR2 sequences are MNHNS and SASEGT. V lost 5 bases and J 3 bases, leaving 29 bases between the germline ends. This CDR3 spans 19 amino acids. The CDR3 here is CASSYQKPKGGRSGYEQYV. The DNA for the CDR3 is TGTGCCAGCAGTTACCAGAAGCCCAAAGGAGGGCGCTCGGGCTACGAGCAGTACGTC.